This passage covers 14 T cell receptor beta chains from one sample sequenced in a study of blood T cell repertoires in COVID-19. The method was immunoSEQ multiplex PCR; TCRdb's version includes in-frame clones alone and lacks a portion of them. The table has 170,000 or so clones, roughly 90% seen once. Sequencing used peripheral blood. All receptors come from a man aged 50-59 years with acute or convalescent COVID-19.

The V and J genes are TRBV7-8 and TRBJ2-1; D is unresolved. Germline CDR1 and CDR2: SGHVS and FQNEAQ. The CDR3 contains 16 residues. V was clipped by 5 bases and J by 0 bases, with 14 bases between them. CDR3 protein: CASSPSRAASYNEQFF. The DNA for the CDR3 is TGTGCCAGCAGCCCTTCTCGTGCGGCCTCCTACAATGAGCAGTTCTTC. The variable domain in full, completed from reference TRBV7-8 and TRBJ2-1, reads GAGVSQSPRYKVAKRGQDVALRCDPISGHVSLFWYQQALGQGPEFLTYFQNEAQLDKSGLPSDRFFAERPEGSVSTLKIQRTQQEDSAVYLCASSPSRAASYNEQFFGPGTRLTVL.

The genes are TRBV7-9 and TRBJ1-4, with D tentatively TRBD1 (5 bases). Between the trimmed V and J ends, which lost 3 bases and 8 bases, there was a span of 10 bases. Per the germline V gene, CDR1 is SEHNR and CDR2 is FQNEAQ (reference sequence). This CDR3 has 13 amino acids. CDR3 in DNA: TGTGCCAGCAGCTTTCAGGGCCGGGAAAAACTGTTTTTT. Protein product: CASSFQGREKLFF.

The sample holds a few counts of this clone. This chain links TRBV10-3 with TRBJ2-2; 7 bases map to TRBD1. CDR1 and CDR2 (germline): ENHRY, SYGVKD. The V segment lost 7 bases and the J segment 0 bases; nucleotides outside the gene matches: 5. This CDR3 spans 15 amino acids. The CDR3 DNA sequence: TGTGCCATCAAGAGGGACAGCACGAACACCGGGGAGCTGTTTTTT. Its translation: CAIKRDSTNTGELFF.

This clone appeared once. The chain is built from TRBV7-9 and TRBJ1-1, with unresolved D. V was shortened by 1 base and J by 3 bases, with 12 bases between the two germline ends. The CDR3 totals 15 residues. The germline gives CDR1 SEHNR, CDR2 FQNEAQ (reference sequence). The CDR3 sequence: CASSLERRSHTEAFF. The CDR3 bases are TGTGCCAGCAGCTTAGAACGGCGGAGTCACACTGAAGCTTTCTTT.

The gene calls are TRBV30 and TRBJ1-2, with a tentative D call TRBD1 (6 bases). With 0 bases removed from V and 7 bases from J, the gap between germline ends came to 6 bases. The CDR3 runs 11 residues. Germline assignment: CDR1 GTSNPN and CDR2 SVGIG (reference sequence). DNA of the CDR3: TGTGCCTGGAGTGTAGGGGGTGGCTACACCTTC. This gives the protein CAWSVGGGYTF.

The chain uses TRBV3-1 (or the pseudogene TRBV3-2) and TRBJ2-2; D remains ambiguous. The V end lost 4 bases, the J end lost 6 bases, and 9 bases lay between the germline ends. Germline CDR1 and CDR2: LGHDT and YNNKEL (reference sequence). The CDR3 has 13 amino acids. The CDR3 loop is CASSLGVPGELFF. As DNA, the CDR3 is TGTGCCAGCAGCCTTGGAGTCCCCGGGGAGCTGTTTTTT.

This clone appeared a few times. The gene calls are TRBV25-1 and TRBJ2-5, with 10 nucleotides matching TRBD2. V dropped 2 bases and J dropped 5; count of bases not matched to a gene: 2. Looked up from germline, CDR1 is MGHDK and CDR2 is SYGVNS. The CDR3 has 14 residues. The CDR3 sequence: CASSETAGGETQYF. CDR3 coding DNA: TGTGCCAGCAGTGAAACAGCGGGAGGGGAGACCCAGTACTTC.

This clone has just one count. The chain combines TRBV9 with TRBJ2-1; D remains ambiguous. CDR3 length: 15 residues. CDR1 and CDR2 (germline): SGDLS, YYNGEE. V lost 4 bases, J lost 5 bases, and 16 bases lay in between. The CDR3 nucleotides read TGTGCCAGCAGCCACGCGGTACTGTATAACAATGAGCAGTTCTTC. It yields the protein CASSHAVLYNNEQFF. The full variable domain, rest sourced from reference TRBV9 and TRBJ2-1, is DSGVTQTPKHLITATGQRVTLRCSPRSGDLSVYWYQQSLDQGLQFLIQYYNGEERAKGNILERFSAQQFPDLHSELNLSSLELGDSALYFCASSHAVLYNNEQFFGPGTRLTVL.

The chain uses TRBV4-2 and TRBJ2-1; 10 positions agree with TRBD2. V was pared by 1 base and J by 6 bases, with 3 bases of the junction left unmatched. The CDR3 covers 15 residues. Germline V CDR1 and CDR2: LGHNA, YNFKEQ. The CDR3 loop is CASSQGAGGRNEQFF. CDR3 in DNA: TGTGCCAGCAGCCAAGGAGCGGGGGGGCGCAATGAGCAGTTCTTC.

The rearrangement joins TRBV7-2 to TRBJ1-1; D is possibly TRBD1 (6 bases). The CDR3 spans 15 residues. Trimming pared 5 bases from V and 0 bases from J, leaving 13 bases between. Germline CDR1 reads SGHTA; CDR2 reads FQGNSA. CDR3 in DNA: TGTGCCAGCAGCGTTGACAACAGGGTGAACACTGAAGCTTTCTTT. Residues: CASSVDNRVNTEAFF.

The sample holds a few counts of this clone. V usage is TRBV9 and J usage is TRBJ2-3; D might be TRBD2 (5 bases). There are 15 residues in the CDR3. V lost 0 bases and J 2 bases, leaving 10 bases between the germline ends. The germline V gene has CDR1 SGDLS and CDR2 YYNGEE. The CDR3 protein is CASSVGGRSTDTQYF. CDR3 coding DNA: TGTGCCAGCAGCGTAGGCGGGCGGTCCACAGATACGCAGTATTTT. The full variable domain, rest sourced from reference TRBV9 and TRBJ2-3, is DSGVTQTPKHLITATGQRVTLRCSPRSGDLSVYWYQQSLDQGLQFLIQYYNGEERAKGNILERFSAQQFPDLHSELNLSSLELGDSALYFCASSVGGRSTDTQYFGPGTRLTVL.

The chain employs TRBV10-3 and TRBJ2-2; 13 bases are shared with TRBD2. The CDR3 covers 18 residues. V shed 6 bases, J shed 3 bases, and the junction held 10 bases outside the gene matches. Germline V gene lookup returns CDR1 ENHRY and CDR2 SYGVKD. CDR3 sequence (DNA): TGTGCCATCAGCCCCCCTACTAGCGGGAGGGCCCACACCGGGGAGCTGTTTTTT. This gives the protein CAISPPTSGRAHTGELFF.

The gene calls are TRBV24-1 and TRBJ2-3, with a weak D call TRBD1 (6 bases). This CDR3 region has 14 residues. Germline values: CDR1 KGHDR, CDR2 SFDVKD. Trimming shortened V by 7 bases and J by 6 bases, and 16 bases separated the two germline ends. CDR3 sequence reads: CATSHRAPADTQYF. The CDR3 nucleotides read TGTGCCACCAGCCACAGGGCCCCGGCTGATACGCAGTATTTT.

The rearrangement joins TRBV19 to TRBJ1-4, with D unresolved. The CDR3 spans 15 residues. The germline V gene encodes CDR1 LNHDA and CDR2 SQIVND (reference sequence). V lost 4 bases and J lost 1, with 10 bases in between. The CDR3 nucleotides are TGTGCCAGTAGTACCCAGACGGGAACTAATGAAAAACTGTTTTTT. Translation gives CASSTQTGTNEKLFF.